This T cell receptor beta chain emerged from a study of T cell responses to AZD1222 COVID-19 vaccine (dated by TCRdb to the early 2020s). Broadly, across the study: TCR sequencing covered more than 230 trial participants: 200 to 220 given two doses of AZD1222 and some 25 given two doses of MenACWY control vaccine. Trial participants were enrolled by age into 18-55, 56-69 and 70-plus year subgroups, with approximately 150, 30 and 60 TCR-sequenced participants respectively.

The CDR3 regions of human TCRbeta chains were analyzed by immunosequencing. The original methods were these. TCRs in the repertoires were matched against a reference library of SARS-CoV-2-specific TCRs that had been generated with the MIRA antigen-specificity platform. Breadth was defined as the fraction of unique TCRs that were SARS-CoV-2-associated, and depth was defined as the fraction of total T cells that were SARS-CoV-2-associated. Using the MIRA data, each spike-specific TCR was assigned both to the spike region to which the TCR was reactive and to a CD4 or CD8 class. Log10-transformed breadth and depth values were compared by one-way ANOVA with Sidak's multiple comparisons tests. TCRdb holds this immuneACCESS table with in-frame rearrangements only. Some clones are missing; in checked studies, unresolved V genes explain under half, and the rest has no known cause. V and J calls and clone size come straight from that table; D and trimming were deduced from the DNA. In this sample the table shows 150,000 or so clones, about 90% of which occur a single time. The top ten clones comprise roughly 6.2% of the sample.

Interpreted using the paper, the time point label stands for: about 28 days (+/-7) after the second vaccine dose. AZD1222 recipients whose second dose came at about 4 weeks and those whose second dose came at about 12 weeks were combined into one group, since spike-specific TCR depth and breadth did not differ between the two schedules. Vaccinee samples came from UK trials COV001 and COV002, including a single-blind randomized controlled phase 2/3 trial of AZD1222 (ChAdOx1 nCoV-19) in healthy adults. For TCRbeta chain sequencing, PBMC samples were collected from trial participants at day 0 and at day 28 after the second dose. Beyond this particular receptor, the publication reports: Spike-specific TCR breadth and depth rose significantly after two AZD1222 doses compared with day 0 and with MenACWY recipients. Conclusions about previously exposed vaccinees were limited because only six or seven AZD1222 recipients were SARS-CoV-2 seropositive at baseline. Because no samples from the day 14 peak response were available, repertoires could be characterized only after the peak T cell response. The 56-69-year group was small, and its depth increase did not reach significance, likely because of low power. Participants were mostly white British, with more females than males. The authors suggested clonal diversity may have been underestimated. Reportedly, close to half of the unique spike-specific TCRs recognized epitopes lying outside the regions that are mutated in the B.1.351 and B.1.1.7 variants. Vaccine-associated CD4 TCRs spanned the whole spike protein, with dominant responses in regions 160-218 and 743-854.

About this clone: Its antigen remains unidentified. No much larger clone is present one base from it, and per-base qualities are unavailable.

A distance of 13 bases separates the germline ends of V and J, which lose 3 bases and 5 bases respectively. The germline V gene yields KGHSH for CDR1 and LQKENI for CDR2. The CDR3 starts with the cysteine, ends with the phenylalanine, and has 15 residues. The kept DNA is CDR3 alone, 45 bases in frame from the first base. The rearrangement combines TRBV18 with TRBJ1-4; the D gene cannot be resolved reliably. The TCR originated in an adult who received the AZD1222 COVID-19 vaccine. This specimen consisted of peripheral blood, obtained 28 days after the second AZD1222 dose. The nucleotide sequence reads TGTGCCAGCTCACCCCCAGACGGTTTAAATGAAAAACTGTTTTTT. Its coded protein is CASSPPDGLNEKLFF. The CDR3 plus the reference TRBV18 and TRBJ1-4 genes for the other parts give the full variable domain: NAGVMQNPRHLVRRRGQEARLRCSPMKGHSHVYWYRQLPEEGLKFMVYLQKENIIDESGMPKERFSAEFPKEGPSILRIQQVVRGDSAAYFCASSPPDGLNEKLFFGSGTQLSVL.